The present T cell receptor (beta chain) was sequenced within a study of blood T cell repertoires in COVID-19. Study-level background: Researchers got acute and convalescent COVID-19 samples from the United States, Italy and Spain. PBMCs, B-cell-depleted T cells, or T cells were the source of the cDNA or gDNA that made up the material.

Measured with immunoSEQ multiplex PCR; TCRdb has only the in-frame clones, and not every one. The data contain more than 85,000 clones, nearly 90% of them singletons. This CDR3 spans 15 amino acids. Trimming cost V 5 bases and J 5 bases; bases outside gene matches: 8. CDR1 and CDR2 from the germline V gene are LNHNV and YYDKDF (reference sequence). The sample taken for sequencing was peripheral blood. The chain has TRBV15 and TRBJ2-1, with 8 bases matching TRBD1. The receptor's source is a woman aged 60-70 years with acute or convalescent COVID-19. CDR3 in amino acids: CATSPGDRTDNEQFF. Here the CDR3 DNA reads TGTGCCACCAGCCCCGGGGACAGGACGGACAATGAGCAGTTCTTC. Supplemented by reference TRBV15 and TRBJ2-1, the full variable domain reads DAMVIQNPRYQVTQFGKPVTLSCSQTLNHNVMYWYQQKSSQAPKLLFHYYDKDFNNEADTPDNFQSRRPNTSFCFLDIRSPGLGDTAMYLCATSPGDRTDNEQFFGPGTRLTVL.